Below are 5 T cell receptor beta chains sequenced from a single sample in a study of cytomegalovirus exposure and HLA in healthy donors (dated by TCRdb to between 2016 and 2019). The library was produced with the immunoSEQ multiplex PCR assay. A mixture of 60 forward primers for TCR Vbeta segments and 13 reverse primers for TCR Jbeta segments was used in the multiplex PCR. TCRdb holds this immuneACCESS table with in-frame rearrangements only. Some clones are missing; in checked studies, unresolved V genes explain under half, and the rest has no known cause. The sample data list roughly 140,000 clones, and approximately 80% of these were observed just once. The biggest ten clones account for around 6.6% of the sample. Sequences were obtained from PBMCs. These receptors all stem from a woman in her 40s in good health and CMV-seropositive.

The chain couples TRBV27 to TRBJ2-7, with 8 bases fitting TRBD2. The V and J ends lost 3 bases and 2 bases, in that order; junction bases with no gene match: 6. Germline CDR1 is MNHEY and CDR2 is SMNVEV (reference sequence). The CDR3 covers 15 residues. CDR3 residues: CASSFHGLAAYEQYF. The CDR3 DNA sequence: TGTGCCAGCAGTTTCCACGGACTAGCTGCCTACGAGCAGTACTTC.

The chain has TRBV7-9 and TRBJ1-5; D possibly corresponds to TRBD1 (6 bases). Germline assignment: CDR1 SEHNR and CDR2 FQNEAQ (reference sequence). V was clipped by 2 bases and J by 5 bases, with 7 bases between them. The CDR3 length is 13 residues. The CDR3 region is CASSLRQDQPQHF. The CDR3 DNA is TGTGCCAGCAGCTTAAGACAGGATCAGCCCCAGCATTTT.

This chain uses TRBV5-4 with TRBJ1-3; D ambiguous. There are 15 residues in the CDR3. Looked up from germline, CDR1 is SGHNT and CDR2 is YYREEE (reference sequence). V was clipped by 4 bases and J by 0 bases, with 11 bases between them. In DNA form, the CDR3 reads TGTGCCAGCAGCCCCGCGCCGTCCTCTGGAAACACCATATATTTT. This encodes CASSPAPSSGNTIYF. Together with reference TRBV5-4 and TRBJ1-3, the CDR3 gives the full variable domain: ETGVTQSPTHLIKTRGQQVTLRCSSQSGHNTVSWYQQALGQGPQFIFQYYREEENGRGNFPPRFSGLQFPNYSSELNVNALELDDSALYLCASSPAPSSGNTIYFGEGSWLTVV.

The J gene is TRBJ2-5, the V gene TRBV27; 11 bases match TRBD1. Germline CDR1 is MNHEY and CDR2 is SMNVEV (reference sequence). CDR3 length: 14 amino acids. The J segment lost 2 bases and the V segment lost 6 bases, leaving 2 bases of the junction unmatched. The CDR3 protein is CASRGQGGQETQYF. As DNA, the CDR3 is TGTGCCAGCAGGGGACAGGGGGGGCAAGAGACCCAGTACTTC.

The V gene is TRBV28, the J gene TRBJ1-1; the match to TRBD1 covers 8 bases. The junction had 9 bases not matched to a gene; V was cut back by 6 bases and J by 3 bases. The CDR3 spans 15 residues. Per the germline V gene, CDR1 is MDHEN and CDR2 is SYDVKM. The CDR3 DNA reads TGTGCCAGCAGCCTCCCCCTGACAGGGGACACTGAAGCTTTCTTT. Amino acids: CASSLPLTGDTEAFF.